The 31 T cell receptor beta chains below come from one sample, sequenced in a study of a mutant IDH1 vaccine in newly diagnosed glioma. Time point reported: baseline, week 1 (first vaccination visit). Treatment specified: pre-vaccination baseline after standard-of-care therapy. Generated by immunoSEQ multiplex PCR, the TCRdb table keeps only in-frame clones and is missing some. The data show over 30,000 clones, around 80% seen once. The sequencing used peripheral blood mononuclear cells (PBMCs), collected from a glioma patient treated with radiotherapy, temozolomide or both. The receptor set was obtained from a man aged 45-65 years with glioma. Some clones in this sample may be carry-over from other donors' samples.

The chain links TRBV4-1 to TRBJ1-4; no firm D call. CDR1 and CDR2 from the germline V gene are MGHRA and YSYEKL. Trimming stripped 5 bases from V and 6 bases from J, with 16 bases between. The length of the CDR3 is 15 residues. The CDR3 region is CASSSRGPRDEKLFF. The CDR3 region has the DNA TGCGCCAGCAGCTCCCGAGGCCCTAGGGATGAAAAACTGTTTTTT.

The chain employs TRBV2 and TRBJ2-2; TRBD2 agrees at 7 bases. The CDR3 consists of 15 residues. V trimming: 7 bases; J trimming: 2 bases; junction bases outside the gene matches: 7. Looked up from germline, CDR1 is SNHLY and CDR2 is FYNNEI. The CDR3 nucleotides are TGTGCCAGCAAGACCAGGGACTACAACACCGGGGAGCTGTTTTTT. It codes for CASKTRDYNTGELFF.

V and J are TRBV19 and TRBJ2-5; 8 positions agree with TRBD2. From germline, CDR1 is LNHDA and CDR2 SQIVND (reference sequence). The CDR3 is 16 amino acids. V lost 3 bases and J lost 5; bases outside the gene matches: 11. CDR3 sequence (DNA): TGTGCCAGTAGTATCACCAGCGGGAGTCTCCAGGAGACCCAGTACTTC. This encodes CASSITSGSLQETQYF.

This chain joins TRBV5-1 and TRBJ1-4; D possibly corresponds to TRBD1 (5 bases). Germline V gene sequence: CDR1 SGHRS, CDR2 YFSETQ. V lost 3 bases to trimming and J lost 7 bases, with 10 bases between them. The length of the CDR3 is 13 residues. The CDR3 region has the DNA TGCGCCAGCAGCTCTGGGGGGACTGAAAAACTGTTTTTT. This sequence encodes CASSSGGTEKLFF.

Comments on this clone: An end of the junction differs from the germline gene, which may be a read error. The chain combines TRBV20-1 with TRBJ1-1; possible D gene TRBD1, 5 bases. The CDR3 totals 11 residues. CDR1 is DFQATT, CDR2 SNEGSKA, per germline (reference sequence). The CDR3: CVGRGGPEAFF. The CDR3 DNA is TGTGTTGGAAGGGGTGGTCCTGAAGCTTTCTTT.

In DNA form, the CDR3 reads TGCGCCAGCAGTTTAGCAGATACGCAGTATTTT. Encoded protein: CASSLADTQYF. The chain carries TRBV10-2 and TRBJ2-3; D gene ambiguous. The length of the CDR3 is 11 residues. V was clipped by 5 bases and J by 4 bases, with 4 bases between them. Germline CDR1 and CDR2: WSHSY and SAAADI.

The rearrangement joins TRBV11-2 to TRBJ2-1, with 10 bases aligning to TRBD2. The V and J ends lost 11 bases and 1 base, in that order; junction bases with no gene match: 5. The germline V gene encodes CDR1 SGHAT and CDR2 FQNNGV. The CDR3 totals 14 residues. DNA of the CDR3: TGTGCCGGCCTTAGCGGGAGGTCCTACAATGAGCAGTTCTTC. This sequence encodes CAGLSGRSYNEQFF.

V usage is TRBV5-6 and J usage is TRBJ1-1; a weak D match, TRBD1 (6 bases). The V gene lost 4 bases and the J gene lost 1 base, with 8 bases spanning the gap. The CDR3 has 13 amino acids. CDR1 SGHDT and CDR2 YYEEEE come from the germline V gene. This chain's CDR3 is CASSLQGNTEAFF. DNA for the CDR3: TGTGCCAGCAGCCTACAGGGGAACACTGAAGCTTTCTTT.

The chain joins TRBV2 to TRBJ1-1; no clear D gene. V lost 7 bases and J 6 bases, leaving 18 bases between the germline ends. CDR1 SNHLY and CDR2 FYNNEI come from the germline V gene. The CDR3 is 14 amino acids. The CDR3 DNA reads TGTGCCAGCAATTTTAGAACTACAACATCTGAAGCTTTCTTT. This codes for CASNFRTTTSEAFF.

V usage is TRBV7-3 and J usage is TRBJ1-1; TRBD1 matches 7 bases. After removal of 5 bases from V and 5 bases from J, the junction contained 5 bases not matched to a gene. Per germline, CDR1 SGHTA and CDR2 FQGTGA. This CDR3 has 13 amino acids. The CDR3 DNA follows: TGTGCCAGCAGCGTCGACAGGGAGACTGAAGCTTTCTTT. Translated: CASSVDRETEAFF.

The chain couples TRBV6-1 to TRBJ2-1; TRBD2 matches at 11 bases. This CDR3 is built from 18 residues. CDR1 is MNHNS, CDR2 SASEGT, per germline. The trim removed 4 bases at V and 5 bases at J, leaving 13 bases unmatched. The CDR3 DNA follows: TGTGCCAGCAGTGCCCCTTGGGATACTAGCGGGAGTCACAATGAGCAGTTCTTC. This gives the protein CASSAPWDTSGSHNEQFF.

In this sample, this clone turned up once. The chain carries TRBV1 and TRBJ2-7; TRBD1, as called in the table, went unchecked against the DNA. TRBV1 is shown as a pseudogene. The CDR3 is 16 residues long. In nucleotides, the CDR3 is TGCACCAGCAGCCAAGAAGGGGGCCCTACTGACTACGAGCAGTACTTC. Translated, it gives CTSSQEGGPTDYEQYF.

This sequence joins TRBV4-2 and TRBJ2-7, with D unresolved. V gave up 1 base and J gave up 2 bases, with 9 bases separating them. The germline gives CDR1 LGHNA, CDR2 YNFKEQ. The CDR3 runs 14 residues. In DNA, the CDR3 is TGTGCCAGCAGCCAAGCATCCGTAGCCTACGAGCAGTACTTC. This translates into CASSQASVAYEQYF.

In this sample, this clone turned up once. The chain combines TRBV18 with TRBJ1-2; possible D gene TRBD1, 5 bases. Looked up from germline, CDR1 is KGHSH and CDR2 is LQKENI. Trimming cost V 4 bases and J 4 bases, with 22 bases left between them. This CDR3 has 17 amino acids. Written as DNA, the CDR3 is TGTGCCAGCTCACTGAACAGTGCCGGAGGGGCGGGCTATGGCTACACCTTC. Amino acid sequence: CASSLNSAGGAGYGYTF.

The genes are TRBV6-6 and TRBJ1-4; D remains ambiguous. The CDR3 runs to 15 residues. The germline V gene encodes CDR1 MNHNY and CDR2 SVGAGI (reference sequence). V lost 3 bases, J lost 5 bases, and 13 bases lay in between. The CDR3 DNA sequence: TGTGCCAGCAGTTATGGTTCTGGGCCAAATGAAAAACTGTTTTTT. As protein: CASSYGSGPNEKLFF.

This sequence joins TRBV7-8 and TRBJ2-7; 7 bases agree with TRBD2. The length of the CDR3 is 17 residues. Germline V gives CDR1 SGHVS, CDR2 FQNEAQ. Trimming cost V 4 bases and J 4 bases; bases outside gene matches: 16. The CDR3 spells CASSWPGGRELHYEQYF. CDR3 in DNA: TGTGCCAGCAGCTGGCCGGGTGGGAGGGAACTCCATTACGAGCAGTACTTC.

The chain combines TRBV27 with TRBJ2-1, with 7 bases lining up with TRBD2. V was pared by 5 bases and J by 5 bases, with 6 bases of the junction left unmatched. Per the germline V gene, CDR1 is MNHEY and CDR2 is SMNVEV (reference sequence). This CDR3 comprises 14 residues. The CDR3 here is CASSPGTINNEQFF. The CDR3 region has the DNA TGTGCCAGCAGTCCCGGGACTATAAACAATGAGCAGTTCTTC.

Only a few counts were recorded for this clone. This chain joins TRBV27 and TRBJ1-4; D ambiguous. Per germline, CDR1 MNHEY and CDR2 SMNVEV (reference sequence). This CDR3 is built from 15 residues. The germline V and J ends were trimmed by 7 bases and 11 bases, with 23 bases remaining between them. CDR3 bases: TGTGCCAGCACTCCCGTTCACCTCAGAGGTGCGAAACTGTTTTTT. Encoded protein: CASTPVHLRGAKLFF.

The genes are TRBV28 and TRBJ2-7; no definite D call. The V and J ends lost 5 bases and 1 base respectively, with 15 bases between them. From germline, CDR1 is MDHEN and CDR2 SYDVKM. The CDR3 has 15 amino acids. The CDR3 spells CASSLPKGFSYEQYF. CDR3 sequence (DNA): TGTGCCAGCAGTCTACCGAAGGGCTTTTCCTACGAGCAGTACTTC.

The genes are TRBV15 and TRBJ2-5; TRBD1 agrees at 7 bases. V was pared by 5 bases and J by 5 bases, with 8 bases of the junction left unmatched. CDR3 length: 14 residues. Germline V gives CDR1 LNHNV, CDR2 YYDKDF (reference sequence). CDR3 loop: CATSATRGRETQYF. As DNA, the CDR3 is TGTGCCACCAGCGCCACGAGGGGGCGCGAGACCCAGTACTTC.

The chain has TRBV11-2 and TRBJ2-7; 10 bases match TRBD2. Germline lookup yields CDR1 SGHAT and CDR2 FQNNGV. The CDR3 spans 14 residues. With 4 bases clipped from V and 4 bases from J, the junction kept 4 bases outside the gene matches. The CDR3 here is CASSSGLALYEQYF. CDR3 nucleotides: TGTGCCAGCAGCTCGGGACTAGCGCTATACGAGCAGTACTTC.

The chain recombines TRBV9 with TRBJ2-1, with D hard to call. Germline loops: CDR1 SGDLS, CDR2 YYNGEE. Trimming removed 0 bases from V and 9 bases from J, with 13 bases in between. CDR3 length: 14 residues. The CDR3 loop is CASSVAPSVGEQFF. The CDR3, as DNA: TGTGCCAGCAGCGTAGCCCCCTCCGTGGGTGAGCAGTTCTTC. The whole variable domain, remainder taken from reference TRBV9 and TRBJ2-1, is DSGVTQTPKHLITATGQRVTLRCSPRSGDLSVYWYQQSLDQGLQFLIQYYNGEERAKGNILERFSAQQFPDLHSELNLSSLELGDSALYFCASSVAPSVGEQFFGPGTRLTVL.

This chain connects TRBV5-4 to TRBJ1-2, with D possibly TRBD1 on 5 matching bases. The CDR3 loop spans 12 amino acids. CDR1 and CDR2 (germline): SGHNT, YYREEE (reference sequence). The ends were cut back, 4 bases at V and 7 bases at J, with 11 bases in the middle. This CDR3 reads CASSRSGGGYTF. In DNA form, the CDR3 reads TGTGCCAGCAGCCGGTCTGGGGGTGGCTACACCTTC.

This clone was seen only once. The gene calls are TRBV2 and TRBJ2-2; 7 nucleotides align to TRBD1. The junction had 10 bases not matched to a gene; V was cut back by 4 bases and J by 5 bases. From germline, CDR1 is SNHLY and CDR2 FYNNEI. The CDR3 has 16 residues. The CDR3 here is CASSGNDRAVTGELFF. CDR3 coding DNA: TGTGCCAGCAGTGGCAACGACAGGGCTGTTACCGGGGAGCTGTTTTTT.

The V gene is TRBV13, the J gene TRBJ1-2, with TRBD1 matching 7 bases. The CDR3 extends over 14 amino acids. Trimming removed 6 bases from V and 8 bases from J; junction bases left unmatched: 12. Germline values: CDR1 PRHDT, CDR2 FYEKMQ (reference sequence). CDR3 loop: CASSPQGGGLGYTF. The DNA of the CDR3 is TGTGCCAGCAGTCCCCAGGGAGGGGGCTTGGGCTACACCTTC. The whole variable domain, filled in from reference TRBV13 and TRBJ1-2, reads AAGVIQSPRHLIKEKRETATLKCYPIPRHDTVYWYQQGPGQDPQFLISFYEKMQSDKGSIPDRFSAQQFSDYHSELNMSSLELGDSALYFCASSPQGGGLGYTFGSGTRLTVV.

This clone has a handful of counts. This chain uses TRBV29-1 with TRBJ1-2; TRBD1 aligns across 7 bases. The length of the CDR3 is 11 residues. Per the germline V gene, CDR1 is SQVTM and CDR2 is ANQGSEA. J gave up 8 bases and V 4 bases, and 4 bases lay outside the gene matches. CDR3 nucleotides: TGCAGCGTTGGAGACAGGGCGGGCTACACCTTC. Its translation is CSVGDRAGYTF.

The V and J genes are TRBV7-8 and TRBJ1-1, with 9 positions matching TRBD1. V was pared by 1 base and J by 4 bases, with 25 bases of the junction left unmatched. The CDR3 sequence is 22 residues long. The V gene's germline CDR1 is SGHVS and CDR2 FQNEAQ. This chain's CDR3 is CASSLGTLAVVVRDRAFTEAFF. CDR3 coding DNA: TGTGCCAGCAGCTTAGGAACGCTGGCTGTGGTGGTCCGGGACAGGGCCTTCACTGAAGCTTTCTTT.

The CDR3 sequence is CASRNTGLSTEAFF. Written as DNA, the CDR3 is TGTGCCAGCAGAAATACAGGGTTGAGCACTGAAGCTTTCTTT. This sequence joins TRBV28 and TRBJ1-1; TRBD1 might be the D (6 bases). Trimming took off 6 bases at V and 4 bases at J, with 15 bases between the two ends. The germline V gene encodes CDR1 MDHEN and CDR2 SYDVKM. This CDR3 has 14 residues.

This rearrangement joins TRBV4-3 to TRBJ1-1, with D unclear. Trimming pared 0 bases from V and 7 bases from J, leaving 9 bases between. This CDR3 comprises 13 residues. Germline CDR1 is LGHNA and CDR2 is YSLEER. As DNA, the CDR3 is TGCGCCAGCAGCCAAGATCGTGGGGATGAAGCTTTCTTT. This codes for CASSQDRGDEAFF.

The V gene is TRBV19, the J gene TRBJ2-1; unclear D gene. The CDR3 loop spans 11 amino acids. Germline lookup yields CDR1 LNHDA and CDR2 SQIVND (reference sequence). Deletions cut 4 bases from V and 3 bases from J, with 1 base between. As DNA, the CDR3 is TGTGCCAGTAGTAACTACAATGAGCAGTTCTTC. Residues: CASSNYNEQFF.

The chain links TRBV7-8 to TRBJ2-5; 7 bases fit TRBD2. The CDR3 is made up of 14 amino acids. V lost 0 bases, J lost 3 bases, and 1 base stayed unmatched. CDR1 is SGHVS, CDR2 FQNEAQ, per germline. CDR3 sequence: CASSLARGEETQYF. DNA of the CDR3: TGTGCCAGCAGCTTAGCTCGGGGGGAAGAGACCCAGTACTTC. Combining the CDR3 with reference TRBV7-8 and TRBJ2-5 gives the whole variable domain GAGVSQSPRYKVAKRGQDVALRCDPISGHVSLFWYQQALGQGPEFLTYFQNEAQLDKSGLPSDRFFAERPEGSVSTLKIQRTQQEDSAVYLCASSLARGEETQYFGPGTRLLVL.